The T cell receptor beta chain under discussion was sequenced for a study of cytomegalovirus exposure and HLA in healthy donors. Germline V gene data show CDR1 as SGHKS and CDR2 as YYEKEE (reference sequence). The CDR3 is 15 amino acids. V gave up 4 bases and J gave up 6 bases; unmatched junction bases: 8. In the PCR, 60 Vbeta and 13 Jbeta primers were used. Here immunoSEQ multiplex PCR was the method, and the copy in TCRdb shows in-frame clones only, minus some. This repertoire shows some 160,000 clones, 84% found once; its top ten account for roughly 6.5%. Turning to this clone: Other DNA sequences of this sample code for an identical CDR3.

The chain couples TRBV5-5 to TRBJ2-7, with TRBD2 matching over 12 bases. The receptor's source is a middle-aged man in good health and CMV-seropositive. Input material: PBMCs. This chain's CDR3 is CASSPRLAGEGEQYV. CDR3 DNA: TGTGCCAGCAGCCCCAGACTAGCGGGAGAAGGCGAGCAGTACGTC.